Listed here are 16 T cell receptor beta chains from one sample, sequenced in a study of T cell repertoires in cytomegalovirus infection (dated by TCRdb to between 2018 and 2020). TCRdb shows the sequencer as Illumina HiSeq 1500. Clones were called with MiXCR by TCRdb after fastp trimmed the public reads at Q25, and only in-frame beta chains were retained. Records with the same CDR3 protein are collapsed into one entry carrying the most frequent genes and DNA. Within this sample are about 300,000 distinct CDR3 sequences, with 20% to 30% of them counted one time only. 11% to 15% of the sample is in the top ten clones. Sequenced sample: PBMCs. The receptors originated from a human donor in good health (CMV status not recorded). Some clones in this sample may be carry-over from other donors' samples.

The V gene is TRBV5-4, the J gene TRBJ1-1, with 8 bases that match TRBD1. The V and J ends lost 2 bases and 1 base, in that order; junction bases with no gene match: 10. Germline assignment: CDR1 SGHNT and CDR2 YYREEE (reference sequence). The CDR3 has 17 residues. The CDR3 loop is CASSFYTGQATNTEAFF. As DNA, the CDR3 is TGTGCCAGCAGCTTTTATACGGGACAGGCGACGAACACTGAAGCTTTCTTT.

This chain connects TRBV19 to TRBJ2-6; D ambiguous. Germline CDR1 is LNHDA and CDR2 is SQIVND (reference sequence). The CDR3 extends over 13 amino acids. Trimming cost V 4 bases and J 2 bases, with 3 bases left between them. The CDR3 nucleotides are TGTGCCAGTAGTACTGCTGGGGCCAACGTCCTGACTTTC. Translated: CASSTAGANVLTF. Full variable domain (outside the CDR3, taken from reference TRBV19 and TRBJ2-6): DGGITQSPKYLFRKEGQNVTLSCEQNLNHDAMYWYRQDPGQGLRLIYYSQIVNDFQKGDIAEGYSVSREKKESFPLTVTSAQKNPTAFYLCASSTAGANVLTFGAGSRLTVL.

This clonotype has ten or more counts. The chain carries TRBV7-2 and TRBJ2-7; D possibly matches TRBD1 or TRBD2 (6 bases each). V gave up 5 bases and J gave up 3 bases, with 11 bases separating them. CDR3 length: 13 residues. Germline V gives CDR1 SGHTA, CDR2 FQGNSA. CDR3 in DNA: TGTGCCAGCAGCGAGGGGGGTTACTACGAGCAGTACTTC. Its protein is CASSEGGYYEQYF.

The V gene is TRBV20-1, the J gene TRBJ1-5, with TRBD1 as a possible D gene (5 bases). V shed 0 bases and J shed 8 bases, with 11 bases lying between them. The CDR3 consists of 13 residues. Germline CDR1 and CDR2: DFQATT and SNEGSKA (reference sequence). CDR3 sequence (DNA): TGCAGTGCTAGAGATCCGGGGGAGGAGCCCCAGCATTTT. It is translated as CSARDPGEEPQHF.

This clonotype turned up a few times. The chain has TRBV30 and TRBJ1-3; no definite D call. Germline V lookup: CDR1 GTSNPN, CDR2 SVGIG (reference sequence). Trimming stripped 5 bases from V and 0 bases from J, with 11 bases between. The CDR3 loop spans 14 amino acids. In DNA, the CDR3 is TGTGCCTGGTGGACGGGAGTCTCTGGAAACACCATATATTTT. It is translated as CAWWTGVSGNTIYF.

The V gene is TRBV4-1, the J gene TRBJ2-7, with D possibly matching TRBD1 (6 bases). Trimming shortened V by 4 bases and J by 0 bases, and 19 bases separated the two germline ends. The CDR3 contains 17 residues. Germline assignment: CDR1 MGHRA and CDR2 YSYEKL. The CDR3 DNA reads as TGCGCCAGCAGCCCGACACCGGGGACACACTTCTCCTACGAGCAGTACTTC. This translates into CASSPTPGTHFSYEQYF.

The table lists this clonotype with a few counts. The gene calls are TRBV20-1 and TRBJ2-7, with D perhaps TRBD1 (6 bases). The CDR3 sequence is 12 residues long. V dropped 0 bases and J dropped 7 bases, with 10 bases sitting between them. From germline, CDR1 is DFQATT and CDR2 SNEGSKA (reference sequence). CDR3 sequence: CSARDRGPEQYF. The CDR3 DNA follows: TGCAGTGCTAGAGACAGGGGCCCAGAGCAGTACTTC.

This chain uses TRBV27 with TRBJ2-2; D is possibly TRBD1 (5 bases). Trimming left V 8 bases short and J 3 bases short, with 16 bases between. CDR1 is MNHEY, CDR2 SMNVEV, per germline (reference sequence). The CDR3 runs to 15 residues. CDR3 in amino acids: CASGAWGVDTGELFF. The CDR3 DNA reads TGTGCCAGCGGAGCTTGGGGCGTGGACACCGGGGAGCTGTTTTTT.

This clonotype was picked up a small number of times. The chain joins TRBV7-9 to TRBJ2-7; D not certain. The CDR3 consists of 12 residues. Germline V gene lookup returns CDR1 SEHNR and CDR2 FQNEAQ (reference sequence). Trimming removed 2 bases from V and 6 bases from J, with 8 bases in between. The CDR3 here is CASSLISPEQYF. CDR3 DNA: TGTGCCAGCAGCTTAATTAGCCCCGAGCAGTACTTC.

The CDR3 here is CASSFSGSLAYEQYF. In nucleotides, the CDR3 is TGTGCCAGCAGTTTTTCGGGGTCCTTAGCATACGAGCAGTACTTC. The chain employs TRBV28 and TRBJ2-7; weak D call: TRBD2 (5 bases). Between the trimmed V and J ends, which lost 3 bases and 4 bases, there was a span of 16 bases. Per germline, CDR1 MDHEN and CDR2 SYDVKM. This CDR3 is 15 amino acids long.

This clonotype was observed many times. The chain combines TRBV10-3 with TRBJ1-3, with D hard to call. The V end was cut by 6 bases, the J end by 0 bases, with 6 bases between. Germline CDR1 ENHRY, CDR2 SYGVKD. This CDR3 has 13 amino acids. As DNA, the CDR3 is TGTGCCATCAGGGAGAGCTCTGGAAACACCATATATTTT. Protein product: CAIRESSGNTIYF.

This clonotype has a count of ten or more. This rearrangement joins TRBV2 to TRBJ2-1; 8 bases fit TRBD2. J gave up 0 bases and V 5 bases, and 6 bases lay outside the gene matches. The CDR3 length is 16 residues. Germline CDR1 and CDR2: SNHLY and FYNNEI. CDR3 region: CASSPQRESSYNEQFF. CDR3 sequence (DNA): TGTGCCAGCAGTCCCCAGCGGGAGAGCTCCTACAATGAGCAGTTCTTC.

This clonotype appeared a few times. The J gene is TRBJ1-4, the V gene TRBV6-2 or TRBV6-3; D is undetermined. Looked up from germline, CDR1 is MNHEY and CDR2 is SVGEGT. There are 13 residues in the CDR3. V lost 2 bases to trimming and J lost 4 bases, with 5 bases between them. The CDR3 spells CASSYGSNEKLFF. In nucleotides, the CDR3 is TGTGCCAGCAGTTACGGGAGTAATGAAAAACTGTTTTTT.

This clonotype was recorded a few times. The CDR3 coding sequence is TGTGCCAGCAGCCCCAGACAGGCGGGTGAAGCTTTCTTT. Protein: CASSPRQAGEAFF. The rearrangement joins TRBV11-3 to TRBJ1-1; TRBD1 might be the D (6 bases). From germline, CDR1 is SGHNT and CDR2 YENEEA. With 5 bases removed from V and 7 bases from J, the gap between germline ends came to 14 bases. The CDR3 has 13 amino acids.

This chain links TRBV5-1 with TRBJ1-4; a weak D match, TRBD1 (5 bases). There are 15 residues in the CDR3. In germline, CDR1 is SGHRS, CDR2 YFSETQ. V was clipped by 0 bases and J by 5 bases, with 11 bases between them. The CDR3 DNA is TGCGCCAGCAGCTTGGAGGGGATCCTCAATGAAAAACTGTTTTTT. Translated: CASSLEGILNEKLFF.

This clonotype turned up a few times. The genes are TRBV28 and TRBJ1-2; D is possibly TRBD1 (5 bases). The length of the CDR3 is 14 residues. Germline CDR1 reads MDHEN; CDR2 reads SYDVKM. Trimming cost V 6 bases and J 8 bases, with 19 bases left between them. CDR3 nucleotides: TGTGCCAGCAGGGAATCCGGGACCTACCGGGGCTACACCTTC. Protein: CASRESGTYRGYTF.